The clone carrying this T cell receptor beta chain was detected a few times. The record originates from a study of T cell changes during pregnancy in multiple sclerosis. Trimming removed 5 bases from V and 6 bases from J, with 13 bases in between. From germline, CDR1 is ENHRY and CDR2 SYGVKD. The CDR3 loop spans 13 amino acids. Sequencing used immunoSEQ multiplex PCR; TCRdb keeps in-frame clones, though not all of them. The profile covers tens of thousands of clones, with approximately 92% appearing a single time and 2% taken by the ten largest. The chain recombines TRBV10-3 with TRBJ1-1, with a tentative D call TRBD1 (5 bases). Specimen: peripheral blood, collected in the third trimester of pregnancy. This clonotype was sampled from a female donor in good health, enrolled as a control in a pregnancy study. The CDR3 protein is CAISRGTMSEAFF. The CDR3, as DNA: TGTGCCATCAGTAGGGGCACCATGTCTGAAGCTTTCTTT.